Listed below are T cell receptor beta chains from one sample, sequenced in a study of blood T cell repertoires in COVID-19. The protocol was immunoSEQ multiplex PCR, while the TCRdb copy is restricted to in-frame clones and leaves out a portion. The top ten clones hold 8% to 9.5% of a sample with about 260,000 clones, approximately 84% of them seen once. The specimen sequenced was peripheral blood. The receptors come from a human donor in a cohort sampled during active COVID-19. Each CDR3 is given with its conserved first and last residue. D genes are given only for firm matches. Some rows mark clone size as missing; the rest say once, few, many or name a class of expanded clone.

>TRBV7-2|NA|TRBJ2-3|15|NA
TGTGCCAGCAGCTTAGTTTCGGGTGCTACAGATACGCAGTATTTT
CASSLVSGATDTQYF
>TRBV7-9|NA|TRBJ1-3|12|NA
TGTGCCAGCAGCGCGTCTGGAAACACCATATATTTT
CASSASGNTIYF
>TRBV7-8|NA|TRBJ2-1|16|NA
TGTGCCAGCAGCGCACGAGGGGGGGCATCCTACAATGAGCAGTTCTTC
CASSARGGASYNEQFF
>TRBV28|NA|TRBJ2-3|15|TRBD1
TGTGCCAGCAGGCCCTCCGGGACAGGCTCAGATACGCAGTATTTT
CASRPSGTGSDTQYF
>TRBV5-1|NA|TRBJ2-1|18|TRBD1
TGCGCCAGCAGCCTACGGACAGGGGGAGGTCCACGGGACAATGAGCAGTTCTTC
CASSLRTGGGPRDNEQFF
>TRBV7-3|NA|TRBJ2-2|17|NA
TGTGCCAGCAGCTTAACGCGGGCAGGGGCAAACACCGGGGAGCTGTTTTTT
CASSLTRAGANTGELFF
>TRBV2|NA|TRBJ1-5|15|TRBD1
TGTGCCAGCACCATAGATCCGGGACAGAATCAGCCCCAGCATTTT
CASTIDPGQNQPQHF
>TRBV29-1|once|TRBJ2-5|13|NA
TGCAGCGTTGATTGGACAGCTCAAGAGACCCAGTACTTC
CSVDWTAQETQYF
>TRBV5-1|NA|TRBJ2-7|15|TRBD1
TGCGCCAGCAGCTTGGGCGGGGACAGGCTGGGCGAGCAGTACTTC
CASSLGGDRLGEQYF
>TRBV9|NA|TRBJ2-1|15|TRBD2
TGTGCCAGCAGCGGCCGACTAGCGGGGGGAGGGGAGCAGTTCTTC
CASSGRLAGGGEQFF
>TRBV2|NA|TRBJ2-3|15|TRBD2
TGTGCCAGCAGTGTCGGGGGGTTTAGCACAGATACGCAGTATTTT
CASSVGGFSTDTQYF
>TRBV18|NA|TRBJ2-7|13|TRBD2
TGTGCCTCCCAGCGGGGGGCGACCTACGAGCAGTACTTC
CASQRGATYEQYF
>TRBV9|NA|TRBJ2-3|16|TRBD2
TGTGCCAGCAGCCCTAGCGGGAGGTTTGGCACAGATACGCAGTATTTT
CASSPSGRFGTDTQYF
>TRBV19|few|TRBJ1-5|15|TRBD1
TGTGCCAGTAGCATAACAGGGGCGGACAATCAGCCCCAGCATTTT
CASSITGADNQPQHF
>TRBV28|NA|TRBJ2-4|16|NA
TGTGCCAGCAGTTCGGCCGGGACAGCGGGCAAAAACATTCAGTACTTC
CASSSAGTAGKNIQYF
>TRBV19|NA|TRBJ1-6|13|TRBD1
TGTGCCAGTAGTTTGTACAGGGGTTCACCCCTCCACTTT
CASSLYRGSPLHF
>TRBV5-1|NA|TRBJ2-7|15|TRBD1
TGCGCCAGCAGCTATTGGACAGGGTCGCCCTACGAGCAGTACTTC
CASSYWTGSPYEQYF
>TRBV6-5|NA|TRBJ1-1|13|NA
TGTGCCAGCAATCCTCAGGCCAAGGCTGAAGCTTTCTTT
CASNPQAKAEAFF
>TRBV11-2|NA|TRBJ2-7|11|NA
TGTGCCAGCAGCTTAGAGGACAGGCAGTACTTC
CASSLEDRQYF
>TRBV28|few|TRBJ1-3|16|NA
TGTGCCAGCAGTTATCAGGGCTATAGCTCTGGAAACACCATATATTTT
CASSYQGYSSGNTIYF
>TRBV28|once|TRBJ1-5|13|TRBD1
TGTGCCAGCAGTTTCCAGGGGGATCAGCCCCAGCATTTT
CASSFQGDQPQHF
>TRBV7-8|NA|TRBJ1-5|15|NA
TGTGCCAGCAGCTTAGGCTTCGACAGAAATCAGCCCCAGCATTTT
CASSLGFDRNQPQHF
>TRBV2|NA|TRBJ1-4|14|NA
TGTGCCAGCACCTTTGGGGCGGATAATGAAAAACTGTTTTTT
CASTFGADNEKLFF
>TRBV5-1|few|TRBJ1-2|14|TRBD1
TGCGCCAGCAGCTCGGGACAGGAAGGGGATGGCTACACCTTC
CASSSGQEGDGYTF
>TRBV7-2|NA|TRBJ2-1|12|NA
TGTGCCAGCAGCCTCAGCGGGTGGGGGCAGTTCTTC
CASSLSGWGQFF
>TRBV15|NA|TRBJ1-5|15|TRBD1
TGTGCCACCAGCAGAGAGCAGGGGGCCATTCAGCCCCAGCATTTT
CATSREQGAIQPQHF
>TRBV5-4|NA|TRBJ1-5|20|NA
TGTGCCAGCAGCTTGGGTGGGCGGGACGCGGCCAAATATAGCAATCAGCCCCAGCATTTT
CASSLGGRDAAKYSNQPQHF
>TRBV7-9|NA|TRBJ2-1|18|TRBD2
TGTGCCAGCAGCCCTGCCTATGGGACTAGCCCAAATTACAATGAGCAGTTCTTC
CASSPAYGTSPNYNEQFF
>TRBV6-5|once|TRBJ1-3|14|NA
TGTGCCAGTCGTCGGGAGCTCTCTGGAAACACCATATATTTT
CASRRELSGNTIYF
>TRBV6-5|NA|TRBJ2-7|15|TRBD1
TGTGCCAGCAGCAAACCGGGACAGGGTACCTACGAGCAGTACTTC
CASSKPGQGTYEQYF
>TRBV7-2|NA|TRBJ2-1|16|TRBD2
TGTGCCAGCAGCTTCTTACTAGCGTACTCCTACAATGAGCAGTTCTTC
CASSFLLAYSYNEQFF
>TRBV4-1|NA|TRBJ2-1|16|TRBD2
TGCGCCAGCAGCCAGGCTAGCGGGAGCTCCTACAATGAGCAGTTCTTC
CASSQASGSSYNEQFF
>TRBV2|NA|TRBJ2-7|19|TRBD2
TGTGCCAGCAGTGAATTGGCCCCCGGGACTAGCGGGAGAATCCACGAGCAGTACTTC
CASSELAPGTSGRIHEQYF
>TRBV1|NA|TRBJ2-3|17|NA
TGCACCAGCAGCCAGGTGAACACAGTTATCCCCTTAGATACGCAGTATTTT
CTSSQVNTVIPLDTQYF
>TRBV29-1|NA|TRBJ1-5|13|NA
TGCAGCGTCGCGACTTCCGGGGATCAGCCCCAGCATTTT
CSVATSGDQPQHF
>TRBV27|NA|TRBJ1-2|15|NA
TGTGCCAGCAGTTTCAATACCCCCGGGGAGGGTGGCTACACCTTC
CASSFNTPGEGGYTF
>TRBV27|NA|TRBJ1-6|16|TRBD1
TGTGCCAGCAGTTTATTGCAGGGGGCTTGGGGTTCACCCCTCCACTTT
CASSLLQGAWGSPLHF
>TRBV21-1|NA|TRBJ2-2|20|NA
NA
CASRAPSRLAGYNCNGELFF
>TRBV15|NA|TRBJ2-3|16|NA
TGTGCCACCAGCAGAGATCCGGGGGTGGGTGCAGATACGCAGTATTTT
CATSRDPGVGADTQYF
>TRBV11-2|NA|TRBJ2-1|12|NA
TGTGCCAGCAGCTTCTCCCGTCTTGAGCAGTTCTTC
CASSFSRLEQFF
>TRBV5-8|once|TRBJ1-1|13|NA
TGTGCCAGCGGGGGCACCCCGAACACTGAAGCTTTCTTT
CASGGTPNTEAFF
>TRBV7-9|few|TRBJ2-1|13|NA
TGTGCCAGCAGCTTAGCGACAGCCAGTGAGCAGTTCTTC
CASSLATASEQFF
>TRBV9|NA|TRBJ1-5|14|TRBD1
TGTGCCAGCAGCGGGACAGGGATTAATCAGCCCCAGCATTTT
CASSGTGINQPQHF
>TRBV4-2|NA|TRBJ1-5|16|NA
TGTGCCAGCAGCCAAGATAAGATCGAGGGCGGACAGCCCCAGCATTTT
CASSQDKIEGGQPQHF
>TRBV19|NA|TRBJ1-1|12|NA
TGTGCCAGCTCGTCGGCGGGACTTAGGGCTTTCTTT
CASSSAGLRAFF
>TRBV5-1|NA|TRBJ2-2|17|TRBD1
TGCGCCAGCAGCTTGGATGGGACAGGGGGCTTAACCGGGGAGCTGTTTTTT
CASSLDGTGGLTGELFF
>TRBV11-2|NA|TRBJ1-1|14|NA
TGTGCCAGCAGCTCTGGACAGAAGAACACTGAAGCTTTCTTT
CASSSGQKNTEAFF